This TCR beta chain was captured by sequencing in a study of OX40 agonist ivuxolimab in advanced cancers. Study-level background: Ivuxolimab was an agonistic, fully human IgG2 monoclonal antibody directed against OX40 (CD134), a costimulatory receptor. Intravenous ivuxolimab was administered to patients every 2 weeks at six dose levels: 0.01, 0.1, 0.3, 1.5, 3 and 10 mg/kg. Of the roughly 52 dose-escalation patients, hepatocellular carcinoma was present in 19, melanoma in approximately 15, renal cell carcinoma in 9 and head and neck cancer in 9. In the dose-escalation cohort, 75% to 85% of patients were male, and the mean age was approximately 60 years with a range of roughly 23 to 79. Patients were allowed to have had prior anti-PD-1, anti-PD-L1 or anti-CTLA-4 therapy, and 40% of the dose-escalation patients had previously received checkpoint inhibitors. Partial responses occurred in three dose-escalation patients, of whom one had hepatocellular carcinoma and two had cutaneous melanoma. Peripheral TCRbeta sequencing was intended to test whether TCR sequence diversity was altered and clonal T-cell expansion was caused by ivuxolimab. The monotherapy dose-escalation portion (N ≈ 52 patients) of the phase I ivuxolimab trial is reported in the paper.

Patients with autoimmune disease history or receiving systemic immunosuppression were excluded from the trial. Peripheral blood for TCR sequencing was collected from all dose cohorts at baseline, on cycle 4 day 1, and on cycle 7 day 1. Samples came from an open-label, multicenter, first-in-human phase I dose-escalation trial of ivuxolimab. Adults with locally advanced or metastatic melanoma, renal cell, hepatocellular, or head and neck squamous cell carcinoma were enrolled in the trial. Before TCR sequencing, CD4+ T cells and CD8+ T cells from peripheral blood were sorted into separate populations. Genomic DNA was extracted from sorted cells for sequencing of the TCRbeta CDR3 region. The immunoSEQ Assay was used to sequence the TCRbeta CDR3 regions. As stored in TCRdb, this immuneACCESS dataset retains in-frame rearrangements with V and J assigned. A fraction of the clones does not appear; measured against another copy, unresolved V genes explain less than half of the discrepancy, and the remainder lacks a known reason. The sample table records roughly 66,000 clones; roughly four fifths of these occur just once. Less than 0.55% of the sample comes from the top ten.

The research as a whole found: The antigen specificity of the clonally expanded peripheral T cells was not determined. On average, CD8+ T cells showed more expanded clones than CD4+ T cells after ivuxolimab. Low levels of normalized T-cell clonal expansion were also seen in some patients who did not respond. At doses from 0.1 to 3.0 mg/kg, clonal expansion was seen in both CD4+ and CD8+ blood T cells between baseline and week 6. In the 0.1-3.0 mg/kg groups, partial responders were among the patients with the lowest normalized peripheral clonal expansion, particularly in CD8+ T cells.

After removal of 1 base from V and 4 bases from J, the junction retains 7 bases not matched to a gene. In the germline V gene, CDR1 corresponds to SGDLS and CDR2 to YYNGEE. Inclusive of the bounding cysteine and phenylalanine, the CDR3 is 16 residues long. Only CDR3 DNA remains: 48 bases, in frame from the first base. With regard to this clone: Its recognized antigen is unknown. No per-base quality is available; no much larger clone lies one base away.

This chain joins TRBV9 to TRBJ2-1, with TRBD1 matching 8 junction bases. The TCR was taken from an adult with an advanced solid tumor such as melanoma, head and neck, liver or kidney cancer. The sequencing used CD4+ or CD8+ T cells sorted from blood, collected in a trial of the OX40 agonist ivuxolimab. Read as DNA, the sequence is TGTGCCAGCAGCGTATCAGGGGGCCAAAGTTACAATGAGCAGTTCTTC. The translation is CASSVSGGQSYNEQFF.